This TCR beta chain was retrieved from a study of T-cell reconstitution after alpha-beta-depleted transplantation in children. During its preparation, the TCRbeta library received unique molecular identifiers. TCRdb itself ran the PCR reads through MiXCR, one entry per CDR3 protein. The sample lists some 350,000 distinct CDR3 sequences; approximately 10% were seen once. In this sample, this clonotype turned up a few times. The sequenced sample was PBMCs from the stem cell graft donor, obtained from the stem cell graft. This clonotype originated in a human donor who donated a stem cell graft to a child with acute lymphoblastic leukemia.

CDR3 residues: CASSPGVVRYEQYF. The CDR3 DNA is TGCGCCAGCAGCCCCGGGGTAGTTCGCTACGAGCAGTACTTC. The rearrangement joins TRBV5-1 to TRBJ2-7, with D maybe TRBD2 (5 bases). The CDR3 runs 14 residues. With 4 bases removed from V and 3 bases from J, the gap between germline ends came to 14 bases. The germline V gene encodes CDR1 SGHRS and CDR2 YFSETQ. Combining the CDR3 with reference TRBV5-1 and TRBJ2-7 gives the whole variable domain KAGVTQTPRYLIKTRGQQVTLSCSPISGHRSVSWYQQTPGQGLQFLFEYFSETQRNKGNFPGRFSGRQFSNSRSEMNVSTLELGDSALYLCASSPGVVRYEQYFGPGTRLTVT.